This T cell receptor (beta chain) emerged from a study of shared clonotypes between healthy human individuals (dated by TCRdb to between 2020 and 2021). Regarding the research as a whole: Two women and a few men aged 18 to 49 years were included in the cohort. Per donor, three plates each were used for CD4 naive and CD4 memory, two for CD8 naive, and one for CD8 memory. Blood TCR repertoires of about 5 healthy adults were deeply sequenced to estimate repertoire size and the extent of clonotype sharing between individuals. Different laboratories and diverse techniques were used to prepare libraries and sequence TCR repertoires, to increase sequencing depth and limit assay-specific biases. Leukapheresis yielded between about 0.8 and 9.5 billion PBMCs per donor.

Healthy HIV-negative adults with no recently reported acute infections or vaccinations were included as donors. Only Caucasian adults living in Nashville, Tennessee, USA were represented among the donors. CD8 memory samples were composed of magnetically selected CD45RO+ cells combined with CCR7-negative CD45RA+ effector memory (TemRA) cells. Blood was obtained by leukapheresis, after which PBMCs were separated by Ficoll-Histopaque density gradient centrifugation and cryopreserved in liquid nitrogen vapor phase. Analytical flow cytometry was used to check the purity and quantity of every magnetically sorted T cell population. Each sorted fraction had its genomic DNA isolated and then quantified by UV absorbance on a Nanodrop 2000c. What the work shows at the level of the full study, not this receptor alone: Pairwise subsampling indicated that sequencing depth was expected to affect the degree of clonotype sharing among donors. Across a few donors, around 5.4% of naive CD4, around 3.3% of naive CD8, roughly 2.2% of memory CD4, and under 0.45% of memory CD8 clonotypes were shared. Even with the large sequencing depth, rarefaction of the sorted-subset datasets indicated that sequencing was incomplete. Sampling was limited to blood, and TCR repertoires in tissue likely differ from TCR repertoires in blood. The small number of donors limited the genetic and exposure-history diversity represented. Larger estimated clonotype richness was generally found for naive subsets than for memory subsets. Higher generation probabilities were observed for clonotypes shared by all four sorted-subset donors than for non-shared clonotypes.

Using the deep immunoSEQ assay, TCR CDR3 regions were amplified from genomic DNA by multiplex PCR. Genomic DNA extracted from each cell subset was distributed evenly over all wells of several immunoSEQ 96-well plates, and each plate served as one replicate. For sorted subsets, about 200 ng genomic DNA, equal to 30,000 to 35,000 T cell genomes, was loaded into each replicate PCR. The purified libraries were quantified using a Qubit 3.0 fluorometer, sized with a Bioanalyzer 2100, and then quantified again using the KAPA Library Quantification kit. Every immunoSEQ 96-well plate was sequenced on a dedicated single-read 150-cycle Illumina NextSeq 550 flow cell. The authors' pipeline ran thus. Because the immunoSEQ output held only junctional sequences and lacked quality scores, the filtering could not match the filtering applied to full-length reads. Sequences were annotated with PyIR, a Python wrapper for IgBLAST v1.9, using IMGT germline references to assign V/J genes and CDR3. Reads with weak V/J assignments (E-value above 1e-6), missing CDR3, stop codons, out-of-frame junctions, or ambiguous translated residues were removed. V3J clonotypes were defined as sequences sharing the same inferred V gene, J gene, and CDR3 amino acid sequence. The percentage overlap between two repertoires was calculated by dividing the number of shared unique clonotypes by the size of the smaller repertoire. Repertoire richness was assessed with RTK rarefaction, the Chao1 estimator, and Recon v2.1 estimates of unobserved clonotypes. Generation probabilities were computed with OLGA for all TCRbeta clonotypes obtained by the gDNA method from four donors. The table was pulled from immuneACCESS by TCRdb, which kept in-frame rearrangements only. Such tables lose some clones; where checked, under half of the loss comes from unresolved V genes, and the rest has no known cause. V and J calls and clone size follow that table, whereas D and trimming were derived from the DNA. The sample table lists some 690,000 clones, roughly 87% of them with a count of one. The ten largest clones capture about 34% of the sample.

For this clone: What this receptor recognizes is not known. No much larger clone exists at a distance of one base, and base qualities are not known.

Sequenced: memory CD8+ T cells from PBMCs. The cell subset or site tag for this specimen amounts to: CD45RO+ cells pooled with CCR7-negative TemRA cells. The receptor comes from a young man in good health. Some clones in this sample may be carry-over from other donors' samples.

The CDR3 reads as follows: CASSPPFPLAGYNEQFF. Read as DNA, the sequence is TGCGCCAGCAGCCCGCCCTTCCCACTAGCGGGCTACAATGAGCAGTTCTTC. The V gene is TRBV4-1 and the J gene is TRBJ2-1; 9 bases in between match TRBD2. The junction shows trimming of 4 bases on V and 3 bases on J, and the gene matches do not reach 10 bases of it. The CDR3 contains 17 residues, cysteine and phenylalanine counted. Of the read, only the CDR3 DNA is kept; its 51 bases are in frame from base 1. The germline V gene supplies CDR1 MGHRA and CDR2 YSYEKL.